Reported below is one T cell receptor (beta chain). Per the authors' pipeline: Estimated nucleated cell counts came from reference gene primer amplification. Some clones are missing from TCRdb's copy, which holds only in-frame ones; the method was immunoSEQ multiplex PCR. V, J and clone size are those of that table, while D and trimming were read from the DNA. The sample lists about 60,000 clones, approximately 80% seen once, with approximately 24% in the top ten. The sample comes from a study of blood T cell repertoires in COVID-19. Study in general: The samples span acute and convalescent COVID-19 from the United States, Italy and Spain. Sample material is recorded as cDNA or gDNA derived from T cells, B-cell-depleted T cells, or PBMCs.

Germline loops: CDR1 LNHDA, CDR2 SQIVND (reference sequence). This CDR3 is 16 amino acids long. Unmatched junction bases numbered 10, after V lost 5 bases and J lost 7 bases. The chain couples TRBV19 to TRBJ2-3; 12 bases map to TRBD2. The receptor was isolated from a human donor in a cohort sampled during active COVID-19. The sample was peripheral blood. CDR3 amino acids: CASSARLAGDTYTQYF. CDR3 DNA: TGTGCCAGTAGTGCAAGACTAGCGGGAGATACGTATACGCAGTATTTT.